A single sample gave rise to the 2 T cell receptor beta chains below, sequenced in a study of shared clonotypes between healthy human individuals. TCRdb's table, derived via immunoSEQ multiplex PCR, lists solely in-frame clones and lacks some. Among about 2.3 million clones listed, 85% to 95% were seen once. Sequenced input: naive CD4+ T cells from PBMCs. Subset described: CD45RA+ positively selected. These receptors were taken from a man younger than 35 in good health. Some clones in this sample may be carry-over from other donors' samples.

The J gene is TRBJ2-2, the V gene TRBV11-3, with 7 bases identical to TRBD1. V gave up 1 base and J gave up 5 bases; unmatched junction bases: 10. This CDR3 is built from 17 residues. Germline lookup yields CDR1 SGHNT and CDR2 YENEEA. DNA for the CDR3: TGTGCCAGCAGCTTAGGACGGTGGGGCAGGGGGACCGGGGAGCTGTTTTTT. It encodes CASSLGRWGRGTGELFF.

This chain joins TRBV6-1 and TRBJ1-1; weak D call: TRBD1 (5 bases). The CDR3 runs to 13 residues. V gave up 7 bases and J gave up 1 base, with 10 bases separating them. Germline assignment: CDR1 MNHNS and CDR2 SASEGT. The CDR3 DNA reads TGTGCCAGCACTCGACAGCAGAACACTGAAGCTTTCTTT. Encoded protein: CASTRQQNTEAFF.